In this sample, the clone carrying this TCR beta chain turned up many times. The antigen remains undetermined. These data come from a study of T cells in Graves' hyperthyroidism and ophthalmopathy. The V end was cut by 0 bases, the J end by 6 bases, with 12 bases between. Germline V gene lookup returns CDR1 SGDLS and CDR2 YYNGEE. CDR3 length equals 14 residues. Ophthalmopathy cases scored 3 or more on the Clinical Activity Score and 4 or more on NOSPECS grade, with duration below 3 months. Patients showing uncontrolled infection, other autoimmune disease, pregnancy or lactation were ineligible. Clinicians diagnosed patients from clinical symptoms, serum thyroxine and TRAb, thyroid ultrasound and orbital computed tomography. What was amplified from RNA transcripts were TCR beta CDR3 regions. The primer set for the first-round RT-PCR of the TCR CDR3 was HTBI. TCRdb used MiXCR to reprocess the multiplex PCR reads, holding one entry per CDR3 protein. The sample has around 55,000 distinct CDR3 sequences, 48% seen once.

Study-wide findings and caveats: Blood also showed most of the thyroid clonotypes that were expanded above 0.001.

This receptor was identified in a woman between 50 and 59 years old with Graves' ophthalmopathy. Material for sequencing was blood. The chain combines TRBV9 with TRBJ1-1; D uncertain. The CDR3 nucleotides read TGTGCCAGCAGCGTAGGCCGGGTGGGCGCTGAAGCTTTCTTT. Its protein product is CASSVGRVGAEAFF.